This record covers a single T cell receptor (beta chain). Its antigen is undetermined. Donors counted as nominally healthy when sampled, yet unrecorded immune exposures were likely. This specimen comes from a study of cytomegalovirus exposure and HLA in healthy donors. The PCR ran on 60 Vbeta and 13 Jbeta primers. The assay was immunoSEQ multiplex PCR, and TCRdb's table has in-frame clones only and misses some. The repertoire holds 90,000 to 120,000 clones, about 80% seen once, with approximately 4.1% in the top ten. V gave up 5 bases and J gave up 6 bases; unmatched junction bases: 9. The CDR3 has 15 residues. CDR1 MGHRA and CDR2 YSYEKL come from the germline V gene. Overall study findings and caveats: In a later analysis, donors in an Asian-associated ancestry cluster reportedly had fewer N-insertions in productive TCRs than the cohort mean. Presence/absence analyses rested on an assumption that sequencing depth was roughly uniform across donors. The likely origin of a cluster of highly shared sequence variants was a sequencing artifact.

The receptor's source is a female donor in good health and CMV-seropositive. Sequences were obtained from PBMCs. V gene TRBV4-1 combines with J gene TRBJ2-4; 8 bases are a match to TRBD2. CDR3 DNA: TGCGCCAGCAGCGGATCGGGGGGGTTTGGAAACATTCAGTACTTC. Translating gives CASSGSGGFGNIQYF.